This record looks at one T cell receptor (beta chain) sequence and its context. This clone was counted once. No cognate antigen has been identified for it. Per-base qualities were not stored, and no clone one base away is much larger. The germline V gene encodes CDR1 LNHDA and CDR2 SQIVND (reference sequence). The CDR3, from cysteine to phenylalanine, totals 13 residues. This entry keeps only the CDR3 DNA: 39 bases, framed from base 1. After removal of 4 bases from V and 4 bases from J, the junction retains 2 bases not matched to a gene. Each collaborating institution followed its own protocols to collect whole blood in K2EDTA tubes. For TCRbeta analysis, collaborators shipped samples as frozen whole blood, isolated PBMCs, or DNA extracted from either of those sample types. The sample comes from a study of blood T cell repertoires in COVID-19 (dated by TCRdb to 2020 to 2021). Study-level background: The collaborator samples originated in the United States, Italy and Spain and spanned the acute and convalescent phases of COVID-19. The prospective study material was composed of cDNA or gDNA derived from T cells, B-cell-depleted T cells, or PBMCs. Deeply sampled blood TCRbeta repertoires from subjects exposed to, actively infected with, or recovered from COVID-19 were included in the dataset. The repertoires were made available in a free public database intended to serve as a resource for research on the immune response to SARS-CoV-2. Samples came from the ongoing ImmuneRACE study (first 160 participants) plus 1,254 subjects from 6 global collaborators. Nearly every sample came with metadata listing a de-identified subject ID, COVID-19 status, age in years and sex. Where available, HLA class I and class II types were obtained from metadata supplied by the sample provider rather than from assay-based typing. Here is what the overall study found, with its caveats: Clinical and demographic metadata were provided uncurated, with the amount varying by source and participant.

TCRbeta CDR3 regions were amplified from genomic DNA using the immunoSEQ Assay, a bias-controlled multiplex PCR. In the source study's methods: The number of nucleated cells in each sample was estimated by amplification of reference gene primers within the assay. To quantify the absolute abundance of each unique TCRbeta CDR3 rearrangement, sequence reads were collapsed and filtered. Productive Simpson clonality was computed per sample as the square root of Simpson's diversity index over productive rearrangements. Entries here come from immuneACCESS through TCRdb and include only in-frame sequences with V and J called. Some clones fail to appear in such tables; in the studies checked, an unresolved V gene covers under half of the shortfall, and the cause of the remainder is unknown. The D gene and trimming were derived from the DNA, and the V and J assignments and clone size from that table. This sample has under 85,000 clones in its table, and around 89% of those were observed once. About 15% of the sample comes from the top ten.

Material: peripheral blood. The receptor was isolated from a man aged 65-85 years with active or convalescent COVID-19. The V and J genes are TRBV19 and TRBJ2-3; 7 junctional bases match TRBD2. CDR3 protein: CASSRGRADTQYF. The nucleotides are TGTGCCAGTAGTAGGGGGAGGGCAGATACGCAGTATTTT.